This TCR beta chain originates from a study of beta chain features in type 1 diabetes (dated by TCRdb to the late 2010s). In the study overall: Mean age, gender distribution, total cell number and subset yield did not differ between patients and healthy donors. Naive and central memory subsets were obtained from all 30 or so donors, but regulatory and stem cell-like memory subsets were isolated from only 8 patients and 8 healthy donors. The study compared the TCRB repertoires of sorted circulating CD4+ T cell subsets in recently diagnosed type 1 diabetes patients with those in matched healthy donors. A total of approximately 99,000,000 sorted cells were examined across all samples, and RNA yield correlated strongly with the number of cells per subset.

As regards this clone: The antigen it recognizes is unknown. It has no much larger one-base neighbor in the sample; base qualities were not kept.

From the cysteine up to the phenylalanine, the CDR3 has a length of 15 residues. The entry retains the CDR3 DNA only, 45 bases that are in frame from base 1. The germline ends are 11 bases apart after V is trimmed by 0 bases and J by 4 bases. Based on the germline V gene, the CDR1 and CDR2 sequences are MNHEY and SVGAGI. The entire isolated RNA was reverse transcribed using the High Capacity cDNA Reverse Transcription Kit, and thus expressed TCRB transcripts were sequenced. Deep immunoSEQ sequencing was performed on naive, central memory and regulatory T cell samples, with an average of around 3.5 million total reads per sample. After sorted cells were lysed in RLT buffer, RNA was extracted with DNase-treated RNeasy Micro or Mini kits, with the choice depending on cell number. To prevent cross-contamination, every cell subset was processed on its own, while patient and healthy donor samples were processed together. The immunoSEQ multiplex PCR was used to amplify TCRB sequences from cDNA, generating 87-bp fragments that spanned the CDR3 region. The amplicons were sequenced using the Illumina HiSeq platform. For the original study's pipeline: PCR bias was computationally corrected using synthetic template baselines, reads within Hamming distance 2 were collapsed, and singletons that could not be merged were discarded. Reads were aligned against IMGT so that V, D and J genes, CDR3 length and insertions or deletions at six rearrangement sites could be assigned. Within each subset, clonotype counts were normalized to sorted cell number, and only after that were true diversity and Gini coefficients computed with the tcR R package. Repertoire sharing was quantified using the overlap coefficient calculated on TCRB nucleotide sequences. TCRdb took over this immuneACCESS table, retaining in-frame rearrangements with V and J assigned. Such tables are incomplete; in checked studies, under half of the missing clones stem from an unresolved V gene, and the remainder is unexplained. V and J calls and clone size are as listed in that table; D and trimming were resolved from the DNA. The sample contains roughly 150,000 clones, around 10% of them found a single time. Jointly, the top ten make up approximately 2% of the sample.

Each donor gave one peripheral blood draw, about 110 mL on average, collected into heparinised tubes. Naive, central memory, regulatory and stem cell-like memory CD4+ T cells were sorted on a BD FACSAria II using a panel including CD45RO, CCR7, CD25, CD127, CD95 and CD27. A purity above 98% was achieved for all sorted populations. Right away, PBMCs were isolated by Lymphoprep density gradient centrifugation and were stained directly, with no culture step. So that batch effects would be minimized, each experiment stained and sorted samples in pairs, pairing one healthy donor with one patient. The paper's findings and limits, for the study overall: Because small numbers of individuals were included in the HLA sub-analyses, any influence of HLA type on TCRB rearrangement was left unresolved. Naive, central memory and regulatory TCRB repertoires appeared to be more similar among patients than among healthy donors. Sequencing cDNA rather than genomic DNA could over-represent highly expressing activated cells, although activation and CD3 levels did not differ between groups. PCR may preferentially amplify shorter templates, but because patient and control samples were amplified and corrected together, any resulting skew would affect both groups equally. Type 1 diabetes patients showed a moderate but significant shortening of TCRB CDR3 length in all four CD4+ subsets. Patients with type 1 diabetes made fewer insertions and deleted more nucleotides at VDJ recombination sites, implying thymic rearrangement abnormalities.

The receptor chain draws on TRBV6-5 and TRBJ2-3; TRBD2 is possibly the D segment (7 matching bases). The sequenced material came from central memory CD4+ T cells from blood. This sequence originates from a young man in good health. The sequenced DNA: TGTGCCAGCAGTTACTCGGGGGGGGCCGCAGATACGCAGTATTTT. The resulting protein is CASSYSGGAADTQYF.